Presented here are 27 T cell receptor beta chains from one specimen sequenced in a study of T cell repertoires in cytomegalovirus infection. TCRdb independently ran MiXCR on the reads; one entry per CDR3 protein. The table has roughly 120,000 distinct CDR3 sequences, around 10% seen once; the top ten hold roughly 31%. No antigen has been identified for these receptors. Sequencing used PBMCs, sequenced either directly or after in vitro stimulation (not recorded which). The source is a human donor in good health (CMV status not recorded). Some clones in this sample may be carry-over from other donors' samples.

A note on this clonotype: Since the CDR3 does not end with the conserved phenylalanine or tryptophan, this likely comes from a read error. V usage is TRBV2 and J usage is TRBJ2-3; D call uncertain. The V gene lost 6 bases and the J gene lost 0 bases, with 4 bases spanning the gap. Germline V gives CDR1 SNHLY, CDR2 FYNNEI. The CDR3 runs to 12 residues. The CDR3 nucleotides are TGTGCCAGCAGATCAAGCACAGATACGCAGTATCTT. Amino acid sequence: CASRSSTDTQYL.

This clonotype turned up a few times. The chain uses TRBV20-1 and TRBJ2-1; D remains unclear. Trimming removed 3 bases from V and 7 bases from J, with 13 bases in between. Per the germline V gene, CDR1 is DFQATT and CDR2 is SNEGSKA (reference sequence). The CDR3 has 13 amino acids. CDR3 loop: CSARAHSWNEQFF. The CDR3 bases are TGCAGTGCTAGGGCCCATAGCTGGAATGAGCAGTTCTTC.

The chain carries TRBV7-4 and TRBJ1-2; D is ambiguous. V dropped 3 bases and J dropped 4 bases, with 18 bases sitting between them. In germline, CDR1 is SGHVT, CDR2 SQSDAQ. The CDR3 is 16 residues long. The CDR3 DNA sequence: TGTGCCAGCAGCTTGGCTTTACAGACACTCCTCTATGGCTACACCTTC. Protein product: CASSLALQTLLYGYTF.

This clonotype was counted many times. The chain couples TRBV15 to TRBJ1-1; 7 positions match TRBD1. The V gene end was trimmed by 1 base and the J gene end by 7 bases; junction bases not matched to a gene: 12. Germline V lookup: CDR1 LNHNV, CDR2 YYDKDF (reference sequence). The CDR3 sequence is 16 residues long. The CDR3 is CATSRGQGTLKDEAFF. DNA of the CDR3: TGTGCCACCAGCAGAGGACAGGGTACCCTGAAAGATGAAGCTTTCTTT. Complete variable domain (other parts from reference TRBV15 and TRBJ1-1): DAMVIQNPRYQVTQFGKPVTLSCSQTLNHNVMYWYQQKSSQAPKLLFHYYDKDFNNEADTPDNFQSRRPNTSFCFLDIRSPGLGDTAMYLCATSRGQGTLKDEAFFGQGTRLTVV.

In its sample, this clonotype was seen many times. The chain is built from TRBV12-3 or TRBV12-4 and TRBJ2-1; TRBD2 matches 7 bases. The CDR3 length is 13 residues. The V and J ends lost 4 bases and 4 bases, in that order; junction bases with no gene match: 1. The CDR3: CASSSLAYNEQFF. CDR3 nucleotide sequence: TGTGCCAGCAGTTCACTAGCGTACAATGAGCAGTTCTTC.

This clonotype was counted at least ten times. The rearrangement links TRBV5-1 to TRBJ2-5, with a weak D call TRBD1 (6 bases). The CDR3 length is 14 residues. Germline CDR1 and CDR2: SGHRS and YFSETQ. The V end was cut by 1 base, the J end by 1 base, with 8 bases between. The CDR3 DNA reads as TGCGCCAGCAGCTTGAGGGGGTTCCAAGAGACCCAGTACTTC. This gives the protein CASSLRGFQETQYF.

CDR3 residues: CASGFSHDLAFF. In DNA, the CDR3 is TGTGCTAGTGGTTTTTCCCACGATTTGGCTTTCTTT. The chain carries TRBV12-5 and TRBJ1-1, with no clear D. There are 12 residues in the CDR3. V dropped 3 bases and J dropped 11 bases, with 13 bases sitting between them. CDR1 LGHNT and CDR2 FRNRAP come from the germline V gene.

The sample holds many counts of this clonotype. This CDR3 is CASSRGEGQVNTEAFF. The CDR3 DNA is TGCGCCAGCAGCCGTGGGGAGGGGCAAGTGAACACTGAAGCTTTCTTT. This rearrangement joins TRBV4-1 to TRBJ1-1, with D perhaps TRBD1 (5 bases). Trimming pared 4 bases from V and 0 bases from J, leaving 15 bases between. This CDR3 contains 16 residues. Germline V gene data show CDR1 as MGHRA and CDR2 as YSYEKL.

This clonotype was counted ten times or more. J is TRBJ1-1 and V is TRBV12-3 or TRBV12-4; the match to TRBD1 covers 11 bases. The CDR3 is made up of 15 amino acids. V trimming: 5 bases; J trimming: 6 bases; junction bases outside the gene matches: 8. CDR3 in DNA: TGTGCCAGCAGTAGCCGGGACAGGGGGGCTGCTGAAGCTTTCTTT. It is translated as CASSSRDRGAAEAFF.

The rearrangement joins TRBV29-1 to TRBJ2-1, with 7 bases matching TRBD2. There are 16 residues in the CDR3. J lost 8 bases, V lost 7 bases, and 20 bases had no gene match. CDR1 is SQVTM and CDR2 is ANQGSEA in the germline V gene. CDR3 in amino acids: CSAYGRGREEVDEQFF. CDR3 DNA sequence: TGCAGCGCTTATGGTCGGGGGAGGGAAGAAGTCGATGAGCAGTTCTTC.

CDR3 sequence: CASSPTGDHTEAFF. The CDR3, as DNA: TGTGCCAGCAGTCCTACAGGGGATCACACTGAAGCTTTCTTT. The V gene is TRBV12-3 or TRBV12-4, the J gene TRBJ1-1, with 7 nucleotides matching TRBD1. The CDR3 consists of 14 residues. V lost 5 bases and J lost 3; bases outside the gene matches: 6.

This clonotype was recorded many times. This sequence joins TRBV11-2 and TRBJ2-4; 7 bases agree with TRBD2. Per the germline V gene, CDR1 is SGHAT and CDR2 is FQNNGV. The CDR3 has 17 amino acids. V trimming: 5 bases; J trimming: 0 bases; junction bases outside the gene matches: 10. The CDR3 spells CASSQRGGRLAKNIQYF. In DNA form, the CDR3 reads TGTGCCAGCAGCCAGAGAGGCGGGAGATTAGCCAAAAACATTCAGTACTTC.

V is TRBV6-6 and J is TRBJ2-1; 10 nucleotides line up with TRBD2. CDR3 length: 15 residues. The germline CDR1 and CDR2 sequences are MNHNY and SVGAGI (reference sequence). V lost 4 bases, J lost 5 bases, and 5 bases stayed unmatched. CDR3 region: CASSSRTSGHNEQFF. CDR3 nucleotide sequence: TGTGCCAGCAGTTCACGGACTAGCGGTCACAATGAGCAGTTCTTC.

This clonotype was detected ten times or more. CDR3 sequence reads: CASSYSRGHDTEAFF. The DNA for the CDR3 is TGTGCCAGCAGTTACAGCAGGGGGCATGACACTGAAGCTTTCTTT. V is TRBV6-2 or TRBV6-3 and J is TRBJ1-1; 8 bases agree with TRBD1. This CDR3 spans 15 amino acids. V was pared by 2 bases and J by 3 bases, with 5 bases of the junction left unmatched. Germline V gene lookup returns CDR1 MNHEY and CDR2 SVGEGT.

There are a few counts of this clonotype. The chain joins TRBV19 to TRBJ2-7; TRBD2 agrees at 7 bases. CDR3 length: 15 amino acids. The V segment lost 5 bases and the J segment 2 bases; nucleotides outside the gene matches: 9. CDR1 is LNHDA and CDR2 is SQIVND in the germline V gene (reference sequence). The CDR3 sequence: CASSPIAGTPYEQYF. The DNA for the CDR3 is TGTGCCAGTAGTCCTATAGCGGGTACACCCTACGAGCAGTACTTC. Full variable domain (outside the CDR3, taken from reference TRBV19 and TRBJ2-7): DGGITQSPKYLFRKEGQNVTLSCEQNLNHDAMYWYRQDPGQGLRLIYYSQIVNDFQKGDIAEGYSVSREKKESFPLTVTSAQKNPTAFYLCASSPIAGTPYEQYFGPGTRLTVT.

This sequence joins TRBV5-5 and TRBJ2-3; TRBD1 matches 9 bases. Losses at the gene ends were 0 bases for V and 6 bases for J; bases not matched to a gene: 5. Per germline, CDR1 SGHKS and CDR2 YYEKEE (reference sequence). There are 15 residues in the CDR3. As DNA, the CDR3 is TGTGCCAGCAGCTTGGGGGGACAGGGAAGGGATACGCAGTATTTT. Protein sequence: CASSLGGQGRDTQYF.

This clonotype has a count of ten or more. The chain combines TRBV6-2 or TRBV6-3 with TRBJ2-7, with 12 bases aligning to TRBD2. CDR3 size: 14 residues. J gave up 3 bases and V 5 bases, and 2 bases lay outside the gene matches. The germline V gene has CDR1 MNHEY and CDR2 SVGEGT. CDR3 region: CASSGLAGYYEQYF. In DNA form, the CDR3 reads TGTGCCAGCAGTGGACTAGCGGGATACTACGAGCAGTACTTC.

V and J are TRBV19 and TRBJ1-1, with 7 bases that match TRBD1. The V gene end was trimmed by 3 bases and the J gene end by 8 bases; junction bases not matched to a gene: 6. The CDR3 extends over 13 amino acids. Germline V CDR1 and CDR2: LNHDA, SQIVND (reference sequence). CDR3 DNA sequence: TGTGCCAGTAGTATGGTTACAGGGGACGAAGCTTTCTTT. This encodes CASSMVTGDEAFF.

The V and J genes are TRBV5-1 and TRBJ2-3, with 12 positions matching TRBD2. Germline CDR1 reads SGHRS; CDR2 reads YFSETQ. J gave up 5 bases and V 4 bases, and 2 bases lay outside the gene matches. This CDR3 spans 14 amino acids. The CDR3 nucleotides are TGCGCCAGCAGCCCTAGCGGGAGGGGAGATACGCAGTATTTT. Protein sequence: CASSPSGRGDTQYF.

This clonotype was counted at least ten times. The V call is TRBV12-3 or TRBV12-4, the J call TRBJ2-1; D not resolved. With 3 bases removed from V and 10 bases from J, the gap between germline ends came to 13 bases. The CDR3 has 13 amino acids. The CDR3 loop reads CASSFRGPREQFF. CDR3 sequence (DNA): TGTGCCAGCAGTTTCCGCGGCCCACGGGAGCAGTTCTTC.

This clonotype was found many times. The CDR3 region is CASRGDTSMEPQHF. CDR3 DNA sequence: TGCGCCAGCAGGGGGGACACTTCCATGGAGCCCCAGCATTTT. The genes are TRBV10-2 and TRBJ1-5, with a tentative D call TRBD1 (6 bases). CDR3 size: 14 residues. Per germline, CDR1 WSHSY and CDR2 SAAADI. Trimming pared 6 bases from V and 8 bases from J, leaving 17 bases between.

This clonotype was seen repeatedly, ten times or more. The chain employs TRBV7-2 and TRBJ2-5, with D possibly matching TRBD2 (6 bases). Trimming took off 4 bases at V and 4 bases at J, with 16 bases between the two ends. Germline V gene data show CDR1 as SGHTA and CDR2 as FQGNSA. This CDR3 is built from 15 residues. This CDR3 is CASSSGQPGLETQYF. DNA for the CDR3: TGTGCCAGCAGCTCTGGACAACCGGGACTAGAGACCCAGTACTTC.

This clonotype was found many times. The chain joins TRBV7-2 to TRBJ1-2, with D tentatively TRBD1 (6 bases). V dropped 7 bases and J dropped 7 bases, with 16 bases sitting between them. The CDR3 contains 13 residues. Germline loops: CDR1 SGHTA, CDR2 FQGNSA. CDR3 coding DNA: TGTGCCAGCACCGTCGGACAGCACGCTGGCTACACCTTC. Its translation: CASTVGQHAGYTF.

This clonotype has more than one count but fewer than ten. The rearrangement joins TRBV6-2 or TRBV6-3 to TRBJ2-2, with TRBD2 matching over 8 bases. CDR1 is MNHEY and CDR2 is SVGEGT in the germline V gene. This CDR3 region has 16 residues. Losses at the gene ends were 5 bases for V and 3 bases for J; bases not matched to a gene: 8. CDR3 bases: TGTGCCAGCAGTGCCCCGGGACTAGGCGACACCGGGGAGCTGTTTTTT. It encodes CASSAPGLGDTGELFF.

As DNA, the CDR3 is TGTGCCAGCAGCTCAACGGGAGCTGAAGCTTTCTTT. It translates to CASSSTGAEAFF. This rearrangement joins TRBV7-6 to TRBJ1-1; no clear D. The germline gives CDR1 SGHVS, CDR2 FNYEAQ. The V end was cut by 4 bases, the J end by 6 bases, with 9 bases between. The CDR3 spans 12 residues.

The V gene is TRBV2, the J gene TRBJ1-5; 11 nucleotides agree with TRBD1. The CDR3 totals 14 residues. Germline loops: CDR1 SNHLY, CDR2 FYNNEI. V lost 7 bases to trimming and J lost 5 bases; unmatched junction nucleotides: 4. In DNA form, the CDR3 reads TGTGCCAGCAACCCGGGACAGGGGGATCAGCCCCAGCATTTT. It is translated as CASNPGQGDQPQHF.

This clonotype has at least ten counts. The chain links TRBV7-8 to TRBJ2-5, with D possibly being TRBD1 or TRBD2 (5 bases each). Germline CDR1 is SGHVS and CDR2 is FQNEAQ. The CDR3 is made up of 12 amino acids. The germline V and J ends were trimmed by 6 bases and 5 bases, with 10 bases remaining between them. The CDR3 DNA sequence: TGTGCCAGCAGGGGGGAAAGTGAGACCCAGTACTTC. Its protein product is CASRGESETQYF.